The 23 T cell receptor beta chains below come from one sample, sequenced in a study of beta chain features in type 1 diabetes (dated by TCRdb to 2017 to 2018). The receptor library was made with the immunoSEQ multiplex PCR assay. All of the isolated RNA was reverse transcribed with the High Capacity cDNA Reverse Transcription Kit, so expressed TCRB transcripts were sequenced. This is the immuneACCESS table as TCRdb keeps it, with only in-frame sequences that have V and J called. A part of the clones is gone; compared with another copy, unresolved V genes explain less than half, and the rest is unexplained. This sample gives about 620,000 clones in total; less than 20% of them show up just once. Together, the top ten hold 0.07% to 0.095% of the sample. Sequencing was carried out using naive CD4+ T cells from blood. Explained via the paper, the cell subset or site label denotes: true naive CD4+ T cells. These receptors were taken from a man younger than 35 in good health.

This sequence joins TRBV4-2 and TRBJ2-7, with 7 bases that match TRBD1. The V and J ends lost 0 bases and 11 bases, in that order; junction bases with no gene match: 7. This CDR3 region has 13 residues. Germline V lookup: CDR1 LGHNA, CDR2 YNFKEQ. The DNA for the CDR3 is TGTGCCAGCAGCCAAGATCAGAGAGGGGGCAAGTACTTC. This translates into CASSQDQRGGKYF.

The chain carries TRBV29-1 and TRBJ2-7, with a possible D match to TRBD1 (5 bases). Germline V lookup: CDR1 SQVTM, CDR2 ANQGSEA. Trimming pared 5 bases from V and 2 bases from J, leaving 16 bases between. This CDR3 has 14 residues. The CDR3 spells CSVYRSLKTYEQYF. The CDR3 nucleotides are TGCAGCGTTTACAGGTCCCTAAAAACCTACGAGCAGTACTTC.

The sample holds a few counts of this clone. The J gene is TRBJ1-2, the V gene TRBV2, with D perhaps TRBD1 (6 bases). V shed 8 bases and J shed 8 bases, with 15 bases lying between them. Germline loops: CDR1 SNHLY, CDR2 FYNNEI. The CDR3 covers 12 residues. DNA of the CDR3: TGTGCCAGCGCTCCCCAGGGGCGGGGCTACACCTTC. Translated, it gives CASAPQGRGYTF.

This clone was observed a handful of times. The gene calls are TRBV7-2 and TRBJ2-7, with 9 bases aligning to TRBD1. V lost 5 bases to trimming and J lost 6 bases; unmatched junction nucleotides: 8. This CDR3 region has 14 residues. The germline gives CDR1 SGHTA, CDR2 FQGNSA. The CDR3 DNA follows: TGTGCCAGCAGCGCAGGACAGGGGAGGGCCGAGCAGTACTTC. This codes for CASSAGQGRAEQYF. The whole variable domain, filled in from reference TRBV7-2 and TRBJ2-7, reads GAGVSQSPSNKVTEKGKDVELRCDPISGHTALYWYRQSLGQGLEFLIYFQGNSAPDKSGLPSDRFSAERTGGSVSTLTIQRTQQEDSAVYLCASSAGQGRAEQYFGPGTRLTVT.

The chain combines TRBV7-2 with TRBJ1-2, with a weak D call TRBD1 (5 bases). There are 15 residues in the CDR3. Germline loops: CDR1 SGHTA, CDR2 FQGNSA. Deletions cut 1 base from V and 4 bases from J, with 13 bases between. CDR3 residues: CASSLGQGRGYGYTF. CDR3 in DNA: TGTGCCAGCAGCTTAGGCCAGGGAAGGGGCTATGGCTACACCTTC.

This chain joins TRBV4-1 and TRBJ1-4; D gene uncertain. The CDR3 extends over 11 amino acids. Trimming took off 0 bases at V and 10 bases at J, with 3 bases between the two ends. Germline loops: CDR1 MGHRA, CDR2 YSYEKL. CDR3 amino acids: CASSQERKLFF. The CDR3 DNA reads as TGCGCCAGCAGCCAAGAGAGAAAACTGTTTTTT.

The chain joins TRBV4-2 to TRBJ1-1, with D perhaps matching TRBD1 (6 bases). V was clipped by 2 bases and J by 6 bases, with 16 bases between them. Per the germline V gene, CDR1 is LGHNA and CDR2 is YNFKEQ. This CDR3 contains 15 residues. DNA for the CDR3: TGTGCCAGCAGCCAAAAGGAACAGGGAGTACCTGAAGCTTTCTTT. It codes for CASSQKEQGVPEAFF.

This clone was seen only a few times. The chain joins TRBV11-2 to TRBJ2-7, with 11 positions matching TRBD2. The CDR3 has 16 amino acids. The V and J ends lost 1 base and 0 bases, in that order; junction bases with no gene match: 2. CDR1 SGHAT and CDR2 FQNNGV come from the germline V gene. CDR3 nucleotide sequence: TGTGCCAGCAGCTTAGTAGGGACTAGCGGCTCCTACGAGCAGTACTTC. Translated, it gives CASSLVGTSGSYEQYF.

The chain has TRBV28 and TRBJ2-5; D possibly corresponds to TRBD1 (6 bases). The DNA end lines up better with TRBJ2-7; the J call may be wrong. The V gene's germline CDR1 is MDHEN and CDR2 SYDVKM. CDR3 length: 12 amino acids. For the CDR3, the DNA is TGTGCCAGCAGTCGACAGGCCTACGAGCAGTACTTC. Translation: CASSRQAYEQYF.

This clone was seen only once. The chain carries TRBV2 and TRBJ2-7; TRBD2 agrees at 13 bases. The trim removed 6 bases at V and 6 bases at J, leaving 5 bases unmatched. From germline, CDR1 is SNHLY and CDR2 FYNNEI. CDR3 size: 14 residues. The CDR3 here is CASRPGLAGVEQYF. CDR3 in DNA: TGTGCCAGCAGGCCTGGACTAGCGGGAGTCGAGCAGTACTTC. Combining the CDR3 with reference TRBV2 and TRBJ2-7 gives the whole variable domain EPEVTQTPSHQVTQMGQEVILRCVPISNHLYFYWYRQILGQKVEFLVSFYNNEISEKSEIFDDQFSVERPDGSNFTLKIRSTKLEDSAMYFCASRPGLAGVEQYFGPGTRLTVT.

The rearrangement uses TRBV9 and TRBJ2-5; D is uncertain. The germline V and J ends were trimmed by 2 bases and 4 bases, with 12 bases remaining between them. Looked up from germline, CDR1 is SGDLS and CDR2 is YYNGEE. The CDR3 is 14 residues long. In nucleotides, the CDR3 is TGTGCCAGCAGCGTCTCGTCAGCCGGAGAGACCCAGTACTTC. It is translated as CASSVSSAGETQYF.

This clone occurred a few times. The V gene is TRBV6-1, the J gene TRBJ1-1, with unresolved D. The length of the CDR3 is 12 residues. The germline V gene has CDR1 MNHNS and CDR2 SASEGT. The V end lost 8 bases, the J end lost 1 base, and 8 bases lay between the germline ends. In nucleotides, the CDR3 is TGTGCCAGCCTTCTCGGGAACACTGAAGCTTTCTTT. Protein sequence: CASLLGNTEAFF.

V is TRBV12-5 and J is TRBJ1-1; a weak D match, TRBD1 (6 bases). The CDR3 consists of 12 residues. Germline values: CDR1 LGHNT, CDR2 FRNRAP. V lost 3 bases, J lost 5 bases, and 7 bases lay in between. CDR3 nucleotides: TGTGCTAGTGGTTTAGGACAGACTGAAGCTTTCTTT. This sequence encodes CASGLGQTEAFF.

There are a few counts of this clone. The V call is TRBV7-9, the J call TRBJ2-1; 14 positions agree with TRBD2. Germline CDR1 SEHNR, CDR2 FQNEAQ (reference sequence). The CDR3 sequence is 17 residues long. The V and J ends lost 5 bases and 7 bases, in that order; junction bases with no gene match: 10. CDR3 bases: TGTGCCAGCAGCCCTACCCTCCGGACTAGCGGGGGGAATGAGCAGTTCTTC. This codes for CASSPTLRTSGGNEQFF.

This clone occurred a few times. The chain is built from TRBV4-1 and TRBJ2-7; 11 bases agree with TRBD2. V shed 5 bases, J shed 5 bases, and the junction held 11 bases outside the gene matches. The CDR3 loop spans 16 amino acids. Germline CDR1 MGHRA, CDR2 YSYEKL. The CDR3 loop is CASSGPSTSGGNEQYF. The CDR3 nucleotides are TGCGCCAGCAGCGGACCCTCCACTAGCGGGGGCAACGAGCAGTACTTC.

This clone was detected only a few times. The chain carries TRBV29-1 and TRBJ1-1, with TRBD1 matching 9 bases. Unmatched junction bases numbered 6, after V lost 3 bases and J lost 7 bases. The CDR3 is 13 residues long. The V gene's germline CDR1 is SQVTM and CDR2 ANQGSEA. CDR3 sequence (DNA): TGCAGCGTTGATACCGGGACAGGGTTTGAAGCTTTCTTT. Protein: CSVDTGTGFEAFF.

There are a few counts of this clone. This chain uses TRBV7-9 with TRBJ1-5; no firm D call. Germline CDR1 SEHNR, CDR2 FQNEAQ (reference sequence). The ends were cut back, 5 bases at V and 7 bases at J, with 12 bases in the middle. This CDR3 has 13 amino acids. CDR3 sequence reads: CASSPEGGQPQHF. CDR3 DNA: TGTGCCAGCAGCCCAGAGGGTGGGCAGCCCCAGCATTTT.

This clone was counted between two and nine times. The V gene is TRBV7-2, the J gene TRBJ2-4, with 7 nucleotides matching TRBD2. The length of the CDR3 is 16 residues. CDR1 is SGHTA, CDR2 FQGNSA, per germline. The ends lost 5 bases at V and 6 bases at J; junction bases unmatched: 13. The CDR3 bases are TGTGCCAGCAGCCCCCGGGACTACGGGCCCGGAAACATTCAGTACTTC. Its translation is CASSPRDYGPGNIQYF.

The CDR3 bases are TGTGCCTCCAAGGGGGCGGGATACAATGAGCAGTTCTTC. Protein product: CASKGAGYNEQFF. The V gene is TRBV7-2, the J gene TRBJ2-1; D is perhaps TRBD1 (7 bases). This CDR3 spans 13 amino acids. In germline, CDR1 is SGHTA, CDR2 FQGNSA. With 11 bases removed from V and 4 bases from J, the gap between germline ends came to 15 bases.

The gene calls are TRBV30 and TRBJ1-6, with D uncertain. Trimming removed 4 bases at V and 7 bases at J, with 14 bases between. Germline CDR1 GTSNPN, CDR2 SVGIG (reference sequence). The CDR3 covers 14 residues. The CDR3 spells CAWNGGSINSPLHF. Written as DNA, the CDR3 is TGTGCCTGGAATGGTGGGTCTATAAATTCACCCCTCCACTTT.

CDR3 region: CATSRARPHSYGYTF. The CDR3 nucleotides read TGTGCCACCAGCAGAGCCAGGCCACATTCCTATGGCTACACCTTC. The chain carries TRBV15 and TRBJ1-2, with D uncertain. Trimming cost V 1 base and J 4 bases, with 13 bases left between them. Germline V gene lookup returns CDR1 LNHNV and CDR2 YYDKDF (reference sequence). The CDR3 totals 15 residues.

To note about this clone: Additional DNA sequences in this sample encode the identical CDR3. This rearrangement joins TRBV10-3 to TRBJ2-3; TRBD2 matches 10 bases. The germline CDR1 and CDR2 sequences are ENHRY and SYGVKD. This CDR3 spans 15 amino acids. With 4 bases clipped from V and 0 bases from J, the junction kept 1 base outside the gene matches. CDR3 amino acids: CAISATSGSTDTQYF. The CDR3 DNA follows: TGTGCCATCAGTGCGACTAGCGGGAGCACAGATACGCAGTATTTT.

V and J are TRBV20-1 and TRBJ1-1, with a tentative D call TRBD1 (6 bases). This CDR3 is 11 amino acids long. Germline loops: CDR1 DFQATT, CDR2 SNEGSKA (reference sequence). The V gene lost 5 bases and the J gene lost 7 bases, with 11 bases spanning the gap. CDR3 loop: CSALRTVEAFF. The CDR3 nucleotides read TGCAGTGCTCTTCGGACAGTTGAAGCTTTCTTT.